Following are 18 T cell receptor beta chains from one sample sequenced in a study of blood T cell repertoires in COVID-19 (dated by TCRdb to the early 2020s). Libraries were built with the immunoSEQ multiplex PCR assay. Imported from immuneACCESS, the table was reduced by TCRdb to in-frame sequences with V and J called. These copies leave out some clones; in studies compared against another copy, an unresolved V gene accounts for under half, and the cause of the remainder is not known. The sample table holds 200,000 to 250,000 clones, of which 70% to 90% were seen once. The ten largest account for approximately 12% of the sample. The sequencing input was peripheral blood. These receptors all stem from a woman between 18 and 30 years old who had recovered from COVID-19.

The CDR3 sequence: CASSQNGTGKDTQYF. The DNA for the CDR3 is TGCGCCAGCAGCCAAAACGGGACAGGTAAAGATACGCAGTATTTT. J is TRBJ2-3 and V is TRBV23-1, with 8 bases that match TRBD1. TRBV23-1 is noted as an ORF with a role that remains uncertain. The CDR3 totals 15 residues. V was clipped by 6 bases and J by 5 bases; unmatched bases: 10.

The rearrangement joins TRBV25-1 to TRBJ2-2; tentatively, D is TRBD2 (6 bases). The CDR3 is 17 residues long. Per the germline V gene, CDR1 is MGHDK and CDR2 is SYGVNS. The germline V and J ends were trimmed by 1 base and 3 bases, with 15 bases remaining between them. The CDR3 DNA follows: TGTGCCAGCAGTGAATGGGGCGGGACTGACTACACCGGGGAGCTGTTTTTT. This codes for CASSEWGGTDYTGELFF. Looking up the rest from reference TRBV25-1 and TRBJ2-2 gives the full variable domain: EADIYQTPRYLVIGTGKKITLECSQTMGHDKMYWYQQDPGMELHLIHYSYGVNSTEKGDLSSESTVSRIRTEHFPLTLESARPSHTSQYLCASSEWGGTDYTGELFFGEGSRLTVL.

This clone was seen repeatedly, ten times or more. The chain combines TRBV6-5 with TRBJ2-2; possible D gene TRBD2, 5 bases. CDR1 and CDR2 (germline): MNHEY, SVGAGI. This CDR3 has 14 residues. The V gene lost 6 bases and the J gene lost 2 bases, with 10 bases spanning the gap. The CDR3 nucleotides read TGTGCCAGCAGGAGGGATGATAACACCGGGGAGCTGTTTTTT. The encoded protein is CASRRDDNTGELFF.

The chain combines TRBV7-9 with TRBJ2-1; 8 bases align to TRBD1. Germline CDR1 is SEHNR and CDR2 is FQNEAQ (reference sequence). Trimming at V came to 5 bases and at J to 6 bases, leaving 9 bases not matched to a gene. The CDR3 has 15 amino acids. CDR3 DNA: TGTGCCAGCAGCCCCTCTTGGACAGGGAGCAATGAGCAGTTCTTC. Amino acids: CASSPSWTGSNEQFF.

This chain joins TRBV9 and TRBJ2-7; 12 nucleotides align to TRBD2. This CDR3 region has 14 residues. Germline V gives CDR1 SGDLS, CDR2 YYNGEE. With 0 bases clipped from V and 7 bases from J, the junction kept 2 bases outside the gene matches. The CDR3 nucleotides are TGTGCCAGCAGCGTAGCTAGCGGGAGGGGTGAGCAGTACTTC. It translates to CASSVASGRGEQYF.

The J gene is TRBJ1-2, the V gene TRBV19; tentatively, D is TRBD1 (5 bases). Trimming pared 9 bases from V and 8 bases from J, leaving 22 bases between. Germline values: CDR1 LNHDA, CDR2 SQIVND (reference sequence). The CDR3 sequence is 14 residues long. The CDR3 is CASNGWVQGYGYTF. In DNA form, the CDR3 reads TGTGCCAGCAACGGGTGGGTGCAGGGTTACGGCTACACCTTC.

The chain couples TRBV6-5 to TRBJ2-7; 8 nucleotides match TRBD1. The CDR3 length is 14 residues. The ends lost 6 bases at V and 5 bases at J; junction bases unmatched: 9. Germline assignment: CDR1 MNHEY and CDR2 SVGAGI. The CDR3 loop reads CASSWTETGDEQYF. DNA for the CDR3: TGTGCCAGCAGCTGGACCGAGACAGGGGACGAGCAGTACTTC.

This clone occurred many times. The gene calls are TRBV6-2 or TRBV6-3 and TRBJ2-3, with D possibly matching TRBD1 (6 bases). V was cut by 6 bases and J by 0 bases, with 13 bases left in between. Per germline, CDR1 MNHEY and CDR2 SVGEGT. The CDR3 totals 15 residues. This CDR3 is CASSSGQSSTDTQYF. CDR3 DNA: TGTGCCAGCAGCTCCGGACAGAGCAGCACAGATACGCAGTATTTT.

The J gene is TRBJ2-3, the V gene TRBV19; possibly TRBD1 for D (5 bases). The CDR3 runs 14 residues. Germline V gene lookup returns CDR1 LNHDA and CDR2 SQIVND (reference sequence). Trimming removed 5 bases from V and 0 bases from J, with 9 bases in between. The DNA for the CDR3 is TGTGCCAGTAGTGACAGATCTAGCACAGATACGCAGTATTTT. Amino acid sequence: CASSDRSSTDTQYF.

This chain joins TRBV23-1 and TRBJ1-2, with a possible D match to TRBD1 (5 bases). TRBV23-1 is an ORF, with its function uncertain. Trimming removed 3 bases from V and 1 base from J, with 12 bases in between. This CDR3 region has 15 residues. The CDR3 nucleotides are TGCGCCAGCAGTCATGGTGGGGCGCTTAACTATGGCTACACCTTC. Its translation is CASSHGGALNYGYTF.

The chain joins TRBV12-3 or TRBV12-4 to TRBJ1-2; possibly TRBD1 for D (5 bases). V was trimmed by 3 bases and J by 2 bases, leaving 7 bases between them. There are 13 residues in the CDR3. CDR3 sequence reads: CASSLGQNYGYTF. The CDR3, as DNA: TGTGCCAGCAGTTTGGGGCAAAACTATGGCTACACCTTC.

The chain carries TRBV4-1 and TRBJ1-2; D possibly corresponds to TRBD1 (5 bases). V shed 1 base and J shed 4 bases, with 13 bases lying between them. Germline CDR1 and CDR2: MGHRA and YSYEKL. The CDR3 is made up of 15 amino acids. CDR3 loop: CASSQVGFDSYGYTF. The DNA of the CDR3 is TGCGCCAGCAGCCAAGTAGGTTTCGACAGCTATGGCTACACCTTC.

This clone occurred once. The chain is built from TRBV11-3 and TRBJ2-3, with 7 bases fitting TRBD2. V gave up 6 bases and J gave up 1 base; unmatched junction bases: 1. The CDR3 sequence is 13 residues long. Germline CDR1 SGHNT, CDR2 YENEEA. CDR3 DNA sequence: TGTGCCAGCAGTCGGGAGGGCACAGATACGCAGTATTTT. Amino acid sequence: CASSREGTDTQYF.

The rearrangement joins TRBV6-6 to TRBJ2-7, with a weak D call TRBD1 (5 bases). Germline values: CDR1 MNHNY, CDR2 SVGAGI (reference sequence). V was clipped by 0 bases and J by 4 bases, with 10 bases between them. This CDR3 has 14 residues. For the CDR3, the DNA is TGTGCCAGCAGTTACTCGGGGCCATCATACGAGCAGTACTTC. This codes for CASSYSGPSYEQYF.

Written as DNA, the CDR3 is TGTGCCAGTAGTATAGGAGTAGCGGGAGGGGAAGAGACCCAGTACTTC. Amino acids: CASSIGVAGGEETQYF. The gene calls are TRBV19 and TRBJ2-5; 11 nucleotides agree with TRBD2. CDR1 is LNHDA, CDR2 SQIVND, per germline (reference sequence). Trimming cost V 1 base and J 3 bases; bases outside gene matches: 4. The CDR3 is made up of 16 amino acids.

The V and J genes are TRBV27 and TRBJ1-2; D not resolved. The CDR3 has 14 residues. Per the germline V gene, CDR1 is MNHEY and CDR2 is SMNVEV (reference sequence). Between the trimmed V and J ends, which lost 0 bases and 11 bases, there was a span of 16 bases. The CDR3 loop is CASSLSWSRIRYTF. As DNA, the CDR3 is TGTGCCAGCAGTTTATCGTGGAGCCGGATTAGGTACACCTTC.

This chain uses TRBV18 with TRBJ1-1; no firm D call. The CDR3 spans 13 residues. The V gene lost 6 bases and the J gene lost 1 base, with 9 bases spanning the gap. Germline CDR1 is KGHSH and CDR2 is LQKENI. CDR3 amino acids: CASSPNSNTEAFF. The CDR3 region has the DNA TGTGCCAGCTCCCCCAATTCGAACACTGAAGCTTTCTTT.

This clone appeared once. The chain couples TRBV4-3 to TRBJ1-6; tentatively, D is TRBD1 (5 bases). The CDR3 runs 16 residues. V was clipped by 0 bases and J by 10 bases, with 16 bases between them. CDR1 and CDR2 from the germline V gene are LGHNA and YSLEER. The CDR3 protein is CASSQEGIGGKSPLHF. For the CDR3, the DNA is TGCGCCAGCAGCCAAGAAGGAATCGGGGGTAAATCACCCCTCCACTTT.